This T cell receptor beta chain comes out of a study of OX40 agonist ivuxolimab in advanced cancers. Clones were sequenced by immunoSEQ multiplex PCR, and TCRdb holds only the in-frame ones, with some missing. The sample holds tens of thousands of clones; approximately 83% are singletons and the top ten take 14% to 15%. In germline, CDR1 is MNHEY, CDR2 SVGAGI. V lost 7 bases and J lost 5; bases outside the gene matches: 9. CDR3 size: 14 residues. Sample: CD4+ or CD8+ T cells sorted from blood, taken in a trial of the OX40 agonist ivuxolimab. This chain joins TRBV6-5 and TRBJ1-2, with 8 bases aligning to TRBD1. The receptor's source is an adult with an advanced solid tumor such as melanoma, head and neck, liver or kidney cancer. CDR3 nucleotides: TGTGCCAGCACCCACTCAGGGGGCGGGTATGGCTACACCTTC. Amino acid sequence: CASTHSGGGYGYTF.